This paragraph reports one T cell receptor beta chain. Its antigen is not known. CDR1 SGHAT and CDR2 FQNNGV come from the germline V gene. V was pared by 7 bases and J by 4 bases, with 9 bases between. The CDR3 has 12 residues. Cultured CD4+ T cell DNA was sequenced using the Oncomine TCR Beta short-read assay. MiXCR was run by TCRdb on the PCR reads, yielding one entry per CDR3 protein. The sample has around 9,500 distinct CDR3 sequences; 51% are singletons. Treatment denoted: roughly nine-day PBMC culture with coronavirus spike peptide pools or control peptides (ViraFEST assay). These data come from a study of vaccination and CD4 T cells after COVID-19. Study in general: The study collected post-vaccine samples a median about 71 days after dose two, with a range of 14 to 241. Overlapping SARS-CoV-2, HCoV-NL63, HCoV-OC43 and HCoV-229E spike peptides stimulated the cells.

Study conclusions and caveats: In convalescent patients, a median approximately 86% of post-vaccine SARS-CoV-2-reactive clones appeared only after vaccination.

Sequenced input: CD4+ T cells from blood, cultured in vitro. This receptor was taken from a human donor who had recovered from COVID-19. The chain is built from TRBV11-2 and TRBJ2-3; the D gene is possibly TRBD2 (5 bases). CDR3 DNA sequence: TGTGCCAGCAAAGGGAGATCAGATACGCAGTATTTT. The encoded protein is CASKGRSDTQYF.